This T cell receptor (beta chain) was recorded in a study of CD8 T cells in Susac syndrome (dated by TCRdb to the late 2010s). Turning to the overall study: Among the sequenced Susac syndrome patients, over five had clinically active disease and under ten were in clinical remission. At blood withdrawal, Susac syndrome patients were either therapy-naive, taking corticosteroids (in some cases with IVIg as well), or taking IVIg alone. Repertoire sequencing was used to test whether CD8+ T cell activation and differentiation in Susac syndrome was antigen driven.

Beyond this particular receptor, the publication reports: The TCR sequencing and HLA analysis was acknowledged to have included a relatively small number of individuals. No clonal expansion was detected in the CD4+ T cell repertoire of Susac syndrome patients.

In regard to this clonotype: Its binding antigen is unknown. One end of the junction varies from germline; a read error may be responsible.

RNA was extracted using the RNeasy kit, and about 0.45 to 1 ug of the RNA was reverse transcribed with random hexamers. TCR beta CDR3 regions were amplified with the immunoSEQ multiplex PCR assay covering 54 Vbeta and 13 Jbeta segments. Bias from PCR amplification was corrected by using a synthetic template baseline for primer optimization and for computational correction. The original pipeline was this. Reads were annotated to V, D and J genes per IMGT and analyzed with immunoSEQ Analyzer, keeping only productive sequences. Clonality was computed as one minus Shannon entropy normalized by log2 of the number of productive unique sequences. Public and private clones were assessed among the 100 most prevalent clones of each patient and control. Clones were defined as Susac-specific when absent from the healthy and MS cohorts, from approximately 1,100 published viral clones and from other ImmuneACCESS disease sequences. TCRdb reran the public reads through fastp at Q25 and MiXCR, keeping productive beta chains. Every distinct CDR3 protein forms one entry, paired with its most common genes and DNA. What appears here as the V and J calls and clone size reflects TCRdb's work, not the paper's. The sample includes 200,000 to 300,000 distinct CDR3 sequences, with approximately 95% observed a single time. The top ten constitute approximately 0.094% of the sample.

Peripheral blood CD8+ and CD4+ T cells from healthy donors, Susac syndrome patients and multiple sclerosis patients were profiled using high-throughput TCR beta sequencing. Susac syndrome patients met recently defined diagnostic criteria for definite or probable disease. CD8+ TEMRA cells were enriched by FACS, while bulk CD8+ and CD4+ T cells were purified by magnetic negative isolation. Blood was drawn into EDTA tubes, processed within 24 hours, and PBMCs were isolated by density gradient centrifugation. PBMCs intended for TCR sequencing were cryopreserved in liquid nitrogen and thawed later in a water bath at 37 degrees C. The sorted or isolated CD4+, CD8+ and CD8+ TEMRA cells had a purity of 90% or higher. From the cysteine up to the phenylalanine, the CDR3 has a length of 15 residues. Only the CDR3 portion is preserved as DNA: 45 bases, with reading frame beginning at the first base. Taken from the germline V gene (reference sequence), the CDR1 and CDR2 loops are GTSNPN and SVGIG.

The sequencing input was CD4+ T cells from PBMCs. The sequence was collected from a human donor with Susac syndrome. This sequence uses TRBV30 and TRBJ2-4, with TRBD2 perhaps the D gene, on 5 matching bases. The CDR3 region: CAWGPRNLAKNIQHF. In nucleotides, the sequence is TGTGCCTGGGGTCCGCGGAATCTAGCCAAAAACATTCAGCACTTC.